This TCR beta chain was observed in a study of beta chain features in type 1 diabetes. Overall study: Comparable age, gender and cell yields were observed in patients relative to healthy donors. Sorted cells examined across all samples numbered some 98 million.

Study findings and constraints: Whether TCRB rearrangement is influenced by HLA type went unresolved here.

With regard to this clone: What it binds is not known.

The CDR3 loop spans 15 amino acids. With 0 bases clipped from V and 8 bases from J, the junction kept 4 bases outside the gene matches. Germline assignment: CDR1 LNHNV and CDR2 YYDKDF (reference sequence). Reverse transcribing all isolated RNA meant expressed TCRB transcripts were sequenced. TCRdb's table, derived via immunoSEQ multiplex PCR, lists solely in-frame clones and lacks some. The sample includes about 150,000 clones, just over 9% of them seen just once. Sequenced sample: central memory CD4+ T cells from blood. This chain links TRBV15 with TRBJ1-4; 9 bases match TRBD1. The clonotype comes from a man between 18 and 35 years old in good health. CDR3 in amino acids: CATSRDGTGREKLFF. The CDR3 nucleotides read TGTGCCACCAGCAGAGACGGGACAGGGAGGGAAAAACTGTTTTTT.